Listed below are T cell receptor beta chains from one sample, sequenced in a study of cytomegalovirus exposure and HLA in healthy donors. This table comes from immunoSEQ multiplex PCR, and its TCRdb copy is limited to in-frame clones, with some not included. This sample has 150,000 to 180,000 clones, with 75% to 85% found just once. Sequenced sample: PBMCs. The receptor source for this set is a man younger than 40 in good health and CMV-seropositive. Both conserved end residues are part of each CDR3. A D gene is named only where the DNA matches it firmly. Not every row has a clone size; where given, it reads once, few, many or a size class.

J gene,V gene,D gene,CDR3 length,clone size,CDR3 DNA,CDR3 protein
TRBJ1-4,TRBV19,TRBD1,15,-,TGTGCCAGTAATACGATGACAGGGGAGGGAGAAAAACTGTTTTTT,CASNTMTGEGEKLFF
TRBJ2-7,TRBV30,-,14,-,TGTGCCTGGAGTGTATTGGGGGCCCCCGACGAGCAGTACTTC,CAWSVLGAPDEQYF
TRBJ2-5,TRBV5-1,TRBD2,13,-,TGCGCCAGCTGCCGTGGGGGAGGGGAGACCCAGTACTTC,CASCRGGGETQYF
TRBJ1-5,TRBV10-1,-,13,-,TGCGCCAATGACCGGGATAGCAATCAGCCCCAGCATTTT,CANDRDSNQPQHF
TRBJ1-2,TRBV5-1,-,12,-,TGCGCCAGCAGCTTTGGAGGGGAAGGCTACACCTTC,CASSFGGEGYTF
TRBJ2-3,TRBV9,TRBD2,15,-,TGTGCCAGCAGCGCGGGGACTAGCGGCACAGATACGCAGTATTTT,CASSAGTSGTDTQYF
TRBJ1-1,TRBV27,TRBD1,14,-,TGTGCCAGCAGTCCTCAGGGGGCTGACACTGAAGCTTTCTTT,CASSPQGADTEAFF
TRBJ2-4,TRBV25-1,-,13,-,TGTGCCAGCCTCCGACAGGCGGTAGGCATTCAGTACTTC,CASLRQAVGIQYF
TRBJ2-3,TRBV30,-,14,-,TGTGCCTGGAGTGTAGGGGGGGGCACAGATACGCAGTATTTT,CAWSVGGGTDTQYF
TRBJ2-5,TRBV30,TRBD2,14,-,TGTGCCTGTACTAGCGGAGGGGGCCAAGAGACCCAGTACTTC,CACTSGGGQETQYF
TRBJ2-3,TRBV6-1,-,17,once,TGTGCCAGCAGTGTTACCCACGTTTCCTCGAGTTTGGATACGCAGTATTTT,CASSVTHVSSSLDTQYF
TRBJ1-1,TRBV4-1,TRBD1,16,-,TGCGCCAGCAGCCAGGGACAGGGGGCGATGAACACTGAAGCTTTCTTT,CASSQGQGAMNTEAFF
TRBJ1-3,TRBV15,-,14,few,TGTGCCACCAGCAGACCGGGTCCTACAAGCTCCATATATTTT,CATSRPGPTSSIYF
TRBJ2-3,TRBV5-1,-,13,-,TGCGCCAGCAGCCCTGGACAGACAGATACGCAGTATTTT,CASSPGQTDTQYF
TRBJ2-7,TRBV4-2,TRBD2,13,once,TGTGCCAGCAGCCCCTCGGGGGAGGGTGGGCAGTACTTC,CASSPSGEGGQYF
TRBJ2-5,TRBV14,TRBD2,15,-,TGTGCCAGCAGCCGGATAGCGGGGGACCAAGAGACCCAGTACTTC,CASSRIAGDQETQYF
TRBJ2-2,TRBV29-1,TRBD1,16,-,TGCAGCGTTGGCTTACAGGGGGGTTTGAACACCGGGGAGCTGTTTTTT,CSVGLQGGLNTGELFF
TRBJ2-7,TRBV20-1,-,10,-,TGCAGTGCTAGAGACCGGGAGCAGTACTTC,CSARDREQYF
TRBJ1-1,TRBV4-2,-,14,once,TGTGCCAGCAGCCCGGAGACGGGTAACACTGAAGCTTTCTTT,CASSPETGNTEAFF
TRBJ1-1,TRBV7-9,-,15,once,TGTGCCAGCAGCTTAGGGTTGCAGGGGAACACTGAAGCTTTCTTT,CASSLGLQGNTEAFF
TRBJ2-7,TRBV5-1,-,14,-,TGCGCCAGCAGCCCAGGAGGGAGGCAGTACGAGCAGTACTTC,CASSPGGRQYEQYF
TRBJ2-7,TRBV6-6,TRBD1,16,-,TGTGCCAGCAGTCCATCCGACAGGGGGGACTCCTACGAGCAGTACTTC,CASSPSDRGDSYEQYF
TRBJ2-1,TRBV7-3,TRBD2,21,-,TGTGCCAGCAGCCCCCGTCCTCCGGGACTAGCGGGAGTCGGCTCCTACAATGAGCAGTTCTTC,CASSPRPPGLAGVGSYNEQFF
TRBJ1-2,TRBV29-1,-,13,-,TGCAGCGTAGAGACGGGGGGAAGGTATGGCTACACCTTC,CSVETGGRYGYTF
TRBJ2-1,TRBV2,TRBD2,16,-,TGTGCCAGCAGTGAAGAGGGACTAGCGGGGGGCAGCGGGCAGTTCTTC,CASSEEGLAGGSGQFF
TRBJ2-3,TRBV5-1,-,13,once,TGCGCCAGCAGCGAAGGGGGCACAGATACGCAGTATTTT,CASSEGGTDTQYF
TRBJ2-3,TRBV30,-,16,-,TGTGCCTGGAGTGTACTTGGCGGGACCAGCACAGATACGCAGTATTTT,CAWSVLGGTSTDTQYF
TRBJ1-3,TRBV6-5,TRBD1,15,-,TGTGCCAGCAGCCCCACAGGGGTTAATGGAAACACCATATATTTT,CASSPTGVNGNTIYF
TRBJ1-2,TRBV7-2,-,15,-,TGTGCCAGCAGCTTAGGAAGGCGACTGCCCTATGGCTACACCTTC,CASSLGRRLPYGYTF
TRBJ2-1,TRBV6-5,TRBD2,15,few,TGTGCCAGCAGTTACTGGGCGGGAGGGATGAATGAGCAGTTCTTC,CASSYWAGGMNEQFF
TRBJ1-2,TRBV21-1,-,16,-,TGTGCCAGCAGCAAGGATCCCGGCGGCCTAATCTATGGCTACACCTTC,CASSKDPGGLIYGYTF
TRBJ2-1,TRBV2,TRBD2,16,-,TGTGCCAACCGAATGGAAGCGGGGTTATCCTACAATGAGCAGTTCTTC,CANRMEAGLSYNEQFF
TRBJ1-4,TRBV27,-,16,-,TGTGCCAGCAGTTTATCGATAGGGATGAGGGATGAAAAACTGTTTTTT,CASSLSIGMRDEKLFF
TRBJ2-7,TRBV9,TRBD2,15,-,TGTGCCAGCAGCGTAGGACTAGCGGGAGGAAATGAGCAGTACTTC,CASSVGLAGGNEQYF
TRBJ1-1,TRBV30,-,11,-,TGTGCCTGGAGCCTGAGCACTGAAGCTTTCTTT,CAWSLSTEAFF
TRBJ1-2,TRBV6-1,TRBD1,13,once,TGTGCCAGCAGTGAGGGGACAGGGCTCGGCTACACCTTC,CASSEGTGLGYTF
TRBJ2-5,TRBV11-2,TRBD2,17,-,TGTGCCAGCAGCCCAGGGACTAGCGGGAGTGGGCAAGAGACCCAGTACTTC,CASSPGTSGSGQETQYF
TRBJ2-7,TRBV2,-,12,-,TGTGCCAGCAGTGGGGGCTTTAGCGAGCAGTACTTC,CASSGGFSEQYF
TRBJ2-2,TRBV7-9,TRBD2,12,-,TGTGCCAGCAGCCCCTGGGAGGGCGAGCTGTTTTTT,CASSPWEGELFF
TRBJ2-1,TRBV7-9,TRBD2,14,-,TGTGCCAGCAGTCCCGGGACTAATCGCGATGAGCAGTTCTTC,CASSPGTNRDEQFF
TRBJ2-1,TRBV9,-,13,few,TGTGCCAGCAGCGTTGGAGGGCGGGGTGAGCAGTTCTTC,CASSVGGRGEQFF
TRBJ2-3,TRBV29-1,-,14,-,TGCAGCGTTGAGGGACATTTGACCACAGATACGCAGTATTTT,CSVEGHLTTDTQYF
TRBJ1-1,TRBV5-1,TRBD1,15,-,TGCGCCAGCAGCTTATACAGGGGGGGGGACACTGAAGCTTTCTTT,CASSLYRGGDTEAFF
TRBJ2-7,TRBV9,TRBD2,16,-,TGTGCCAGCAGCCTCCTAGCGGGGGGGCTTCCCCACGAGCAGTACTTC,CASSLLAGGLPHEQYF
TRBJ1-5,TRBV7-2,-,15,-,TGTGCCAGCAGCTTCAAAGCGTCGCTAAATCAGCCCCAGCATTTT,CASSFKASLNQPQHF
TRBJ1-1,TRBV30,TRBD1,13,once,TGTGCCTGGAGTGTACAGGGGGCGGTTGAAGCTTTCTTT,CAWSVQGAVEAFF
TRBJ1-4,TRBV6-4,-,18,-,TGTGCCAGCAGTGACTCTAGGCCCTACAGGGACACTAATGAAAAACTGTTTTTT,CASSDSRPYRDTNEKLFF
TRBJ2-7,TRBV7-2,-,14,-,TGTGCCAGCAGCAAGGACAGACCGTCCTACGAGCAGTACTTC,CASSKDRPSYEQYF
TRBJ2-1,TRBV20-1,-,11,-,TGCAGTGCTAGGTTCGTCTATGAGCAGTTCTTC,CSARFVYEQFF
TRBJ2-7,TRBV20-1,-,11,few,TGCAGTGCTAGAGATAGCAGTGGAGCGTACTTC,CSARDSSGAYF
TRBJ2-7,TRBV11-2,TRBD2,16,-,TGTGCCAGCAGCTTAACCACACTAGCGGGTACCTACGAGCAGTACTTC,CASSLTTLAGTYEQYF
TRBJ2-2,TRBV19,TRBD1,15,once,TGTGCCAGTAGTCAGGGACAGCTTAACACCGGGGAGCTGTTTTTT,CASSQGQLNTGELFF
TRBJ2-7,TRBV4-1,-,14,-,TGCGCCAGCAGCCAAGCGACGGCCTTTCAGGGGCAGTACTTC,CASSQATAFQGQYF
TRBJ2-2,TRBV6-6,TRBD2,14,few,TGTGCCAGCAAGCGGGAGGGGAGCACCGGGGAGCTGTTTTTT,CASKREGSTGELFF
TRBJ1-2,TRBV5-5,-,13,-,TGTGCCAGCAGTACGCGGGACTTCTATGGCTACACCTTC,CASSTRDFYGYTF
TRBJ2-3,TRBV27,TRBD1,15,-,TGTGCCAGCAGCCCCCGGGACAGGGGATTGGATACGCAGTATTTT,CASSPRDRGLDTQYF
TRBJ1-2,TRBV14,TRBD1,14,-,TGTGCCAGCAGCCAAAACAGGGGGCCTGGTGGCTACACCTTC,CASSQNRGPGGYTF
TRBJ2-3,TRBV2,TRBD1,16,-,TGTGCCAGCAGTGAAACGGGACAGCTATCCACAGATACGCAGTATTTT,CASSETGQLSTDTQYF
TRBJ2-1,TRBV28,TRBD2,15,once,TGTGCCAGCACCTCACTAGCGGGAGGCTACAATGAGCAGTTCTTC,CASTSLAGGYNEQFF